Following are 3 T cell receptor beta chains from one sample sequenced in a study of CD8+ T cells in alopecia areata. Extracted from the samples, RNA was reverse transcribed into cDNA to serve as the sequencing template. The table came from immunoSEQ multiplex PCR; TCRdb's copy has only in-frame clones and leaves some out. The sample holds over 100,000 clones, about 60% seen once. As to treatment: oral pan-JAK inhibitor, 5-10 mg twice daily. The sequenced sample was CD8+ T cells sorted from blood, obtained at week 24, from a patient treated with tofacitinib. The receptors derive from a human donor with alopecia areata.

CDR3 loop: CASSELYQGDTEAFF. The CDR3 DNA follows: TGTGCCAGCAGTGAATTGTACCAGGGCGACACTGAAGCTTTCTTT. V and J are TRBV25-1 and TRBJ1-1, with TRBD1 as a possible D gene (5 bases). The CDR3 has 15 residues. Looked up from germline, CDR1 is MGHDK and CDR2 is SYGVNS. Trimming removed 1 base at V and 3 bases at J, with 12 bases between.

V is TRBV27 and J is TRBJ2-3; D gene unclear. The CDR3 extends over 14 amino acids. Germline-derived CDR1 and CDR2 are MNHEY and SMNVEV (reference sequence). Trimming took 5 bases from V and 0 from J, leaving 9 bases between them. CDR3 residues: CASSLEDSTDTQYF. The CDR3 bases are TGTGCCAGCAGTCTCGAGGACAGCACAGATACGCAGTATTTT.

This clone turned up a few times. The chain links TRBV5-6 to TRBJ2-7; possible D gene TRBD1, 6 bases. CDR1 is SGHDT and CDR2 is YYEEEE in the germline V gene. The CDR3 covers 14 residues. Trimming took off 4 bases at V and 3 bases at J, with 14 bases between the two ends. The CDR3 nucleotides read TGTGCCAGCAGCCCCACGGACAGTATCTACGAGCAGTACTTC. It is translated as CASSPTDSIYEQYF.